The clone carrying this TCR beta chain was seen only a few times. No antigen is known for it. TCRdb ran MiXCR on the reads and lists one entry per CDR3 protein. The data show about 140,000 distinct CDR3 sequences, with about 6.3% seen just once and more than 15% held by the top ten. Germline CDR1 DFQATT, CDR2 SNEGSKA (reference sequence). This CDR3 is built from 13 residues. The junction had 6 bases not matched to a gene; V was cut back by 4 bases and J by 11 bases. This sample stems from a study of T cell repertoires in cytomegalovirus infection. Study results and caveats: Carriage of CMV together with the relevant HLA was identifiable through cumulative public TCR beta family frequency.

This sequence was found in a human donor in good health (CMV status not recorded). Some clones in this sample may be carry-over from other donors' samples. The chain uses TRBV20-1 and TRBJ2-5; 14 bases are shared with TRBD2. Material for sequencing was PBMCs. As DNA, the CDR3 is TGCAGTGCTACGGGACTAGCGGGGGACGCACAGTACTTC. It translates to CSATGLAGDAQYF.